Presented here are 25 T cell receptor beta chains from one specimen sequenced in a study of CD8+CD57+ T cells in acquired aplastic anemia. Profiling that covered TCR beta VDJ and CDR3 relied on genomic DNA as its template. TCRdb redid the calling of the reads with MiXCR, one entry per CDR3 protein. The table includes under 200,000 distinct CDR3 sequences, 47% detected once. Patients picked for sequencing had shown CD8+CD57+ cell expansion detected by flow cytometry. The sequenced material came from sorted CD4+, CD8+, or CD8+CD57+ T cells (not recorded which) from PBMCs. These receptor sequences come from a human donor with aplastic anemia.

V gene TRBV20-1 combines with J gene TRBJ2-7, with 8 bases matching TRBD1. This CDR3 is built from 13 residues. Trimming cost V 6 bases and J 3 bases; bases outside gene matches: 7. In germline, CDR1 is DFQATT, CDR2 SNEGSKA (reference sequence). CDR3 loop: CSAPGQVHYEQYF. The CDR3 region has the DNA TGCAGTGCCCCGGGACAGGTTCACTACGAGCAGTACTTC.

This clonotype was found a few times. One end of the junction varies from germline; a read error may be responsible. The rearrangement uses TRBV7-7 and TRBJ2-6, with D tentatively TRBD1 (5 bases). CDR1 and CDR2 (germline): SSHAT, FNYEAQ (reference sequence). This CDR3 has 13 residues. CDR3 protein: CASSSGGANVLTF. CDR3 in DNA: TGTGCTAGCAGCTCAGGGGGGGCCAACGTCCTGACTTTC.

The chain is built from TRBV6-1 and TRBJ1-2; weak D call: TRBD1 (6 bases). The CDR3 loop spans 14 amino acids. CDR1 and CDR2 (germline): MNHNS, SASEGT. The V end lost 5 bases, the J end lost 2 bases, and 12 bases lay between the germline ends. Here the CDR3 DNA reads TGTGCCAGCAGTTCCTCCGGGACAAACTATGGCTACACCTTC. This sequence encodes CASSSSGTNYGYTF.

The chain uses TRBV11-2 and TRBJ2-2; D may be TRBD1 (8 bases). This CDR3 contains 17 residues. Germline CDR1 reads SGHAT; CDR2 reads FQNNGV. The V gene lost 4 bases and the J gene lost 4 bases, with 19 bases spanning the gap. The CDR3 region is CASSSKGGTGSTGELFF. The CDR3 DNA reads as TGTGCCAGCAGCTCCAAGGGGGGGACAGGAAGCACCGGGGAGCTGTTTTTT.

This clonotype has at least ten counts. The rearrangement uses TRBV20-1 and TRBJ2-1; D not resolved. CDR3 length: 11 residues. The V end was cut by 3 bases, the J end by 12 bases, with 12 bases between. Germline CDR1 DFQATT, CDR2 SNEGSKA (reference sequence). The CDR3 protein is CSARSGRRQFF. The CDR3 DNA follows: TGCAGTGCTAGGTCAGGTAGGCGGCAGTTCTTC.

In this sample, this clonotype turned up many times. The V gene is TRBV2, the J gene TRBJ1-1; D remains unclear. Trimming stripped 5 bases from V and 2 bases from J, with 21 bases between. The CDR3 is made up of 17 amino acids. Germline CDR1 SNHLY, CDR2 FYNNEI. DNA for the CDR3: TGTGCCAGCAGTCGGACCCCGCGTGGGAGATCTAACACTGAAGCTTTCTTT. It encodes CASSRTPRGRSNTEAFF.

This clonotype was recorded at least ten times. The chain recombines TRBV6-1 with TRBJ1-1, with no clear D. The ends were cut back, 7 bases at V and 1 base at J, with 10 bases in the middle. The CDR3 spans 13 residues. The germline V gene encodes CDR1 MNHNS and CDR2 SASEGT. The chain's CDR3 is CASTRAENTEAFF. For the CDR3, the DNA is TGTGCCAGCACGCGCGCTGAGAACACTGAAGCTTTCTTT.

This clonotype has ten or more counts. The chain joins TRBV11-1 to TRBJ1-5; D gene ambiguous. This CDR3 has 14 amino acids. Trimming cost V 2 bases and J 6 bases, with 11 bases left between them. Per the germline V gene, CDR1 is SGHAT and CDR2 is FQDESV (reference sequence). The CDR3 DNA sequence: TGTGCCAGCAGCTTATCAGGCTCGGGTCAGCCCCAGCATTTT. It codes for CASSLSGSGQPQHF.

This clonotype has more than one count but fewer than ten. Since a much larger clone is just one base distant, this may be a read error. This chain connects TRBV5-1 to TRBJ2-1, with 9 bases lining up with TRBD2. The CDR3 runs to 16 residues. V lost 0 bases, J lost 8 bases, and 9 bases stayed unmatched. Per germline, CDR1 SGHRS and CDR2 YFSETQ. The CDR3 reads CASSLVAAGGRDEQFF. CDR3 in DNA: TGCGCCAGCAGCTTGGTGGCAGCGGGAGGTCGGGATGAGCAGTTCTTC.

Of note for this clonotype: This sequence may be a read error, since a much larger clone differs from it by one base. The chain employs TRBV5-5 and TRBJ2-7; 7 bases fit TRBD1. CDR1 and CDR2 from the germline V gene are SGHKS and YYEKEE (reference sequence). The CDR3 is 16 amino acids. The CDR3 sequence: CASSTDRSTTSYERYF. The DNA for the CDR3 is TGTGCCAGCAGCACGGACAGGAGTACTACTTCCTACGAGCGGTACTTC.

This clonotype was detected a few times. The CDR3 sequence is CASSSSGRAPISYEQYF. For the CDR3, the DNA is TGTGCCAGCAGTTCTAGCGGGAGGGCTCCAATCTCCTACGAGCAGTACTTC. The gene calls are TRBV28 and TRBJ2-7, with 12 bases identical to TRBD2. Per the germline V gene, CDR1 is MDHEN and CDR2 is SYDVKM. CDR3 length equals 17 residues. Trimming removed 4 bases from V and 0 bases from J; junction bases left unmatched: 7.

This clonotype was counted many times. This sequence joins TRBV6-1 and TRBJ1-6; D remains unclear. Trimming removed 10 bases from V and 2 bases from J, with 12 bases in between. The CDR3 totals 14 residues. Germline assignment: CDR1 MNHNS and CDR2 SASEGT. The CDR3 region is CANGPSTYNSPLHF. The CDR3 DNA reads TGTGCCAACGGGCCCAGTACCTATAATTCACCCCTCCACTTT.

This chain connects TRBV10-3 to TRBJ2-2, with 7 bases fitting TRBD1. CDR3 length: 15 amino acids. The germline V gene has CDR1 ENHRY and CDR2 SYGVKD. Unmatched junction bases numbered 8, after V lost 3 bases and J lost 7 bases. Here the CDR3 reads CAISEPGQVHGELFF. CDR3 bases: TGTGCCATCAGTGAACCCGGACAGGTCCACGGGGAGCTGTTTTTT.

This clonotype occurred many times. The gene calls are TRBV7-2 and TRBJ1-3; no definite D call. The germline V gene has CDR1 SGHTA and CDR2 FQGNSA. The ends were cut back, 3 bases at V and 0 bases at J, with 15 bases in the middle. The CDR3 runs to 17 residues. CDR3 protein: CASSFQGTALSGNTIYF. CDR3 coding DNA: TGTGCCAGCAGCTTTCAAGGAACAGCTCTCTCTGGAAACACCATATATTTT.

The V and J genes are TRBV6-1 and TRBJ2-2, with D perhaps matching TRBD1 (6 bases). The CDR3 sequence is 15 residues long. Trimming left V 5 bases short and J 0 bases short, with 10 bases between. Per the germline V gene, CDR1 is MNHNS and CDR2 is SASEGT. The CDR3 nucleotides read TGTGCCAGCAGTCTTGACAGGACGAACACCGGGGAGCTGTTTTTT. Its translation is CASSLDRTNTGELFF.

Ten or more counts support this clonotype. The chain combines TRBV19 with TRBJ1-5; TRBD1 matches 8 bases. J was trimmed by 6 bases and V by 5 bases; bases with no gene match: 12. Germline V gene data show CDR1 as LNHDA and CDR2 as SQIVND (reference sequence). The length of the CDR3 is 16 residues. CDR3 nucleotides: TGTGCCAGTAGTCCGACGGACAGGGTCAGGGGTCAGCCCCAGCATTTT. It codes for CASSPTDRVRGQPQHF.

The chain carries TRBV25-1 and TRBJ1-2; 7 bases agree with TRBD1. V lost 5 bases to trimming and J lost 3 bases; unmatched junction nucleotides: 6. CDR3 length: 14 amino acids. Germline V gives CDR1 MGHDK, CDR2 SYGVNS. CDR3 sequence: CASSRAGQYYGYTF. The CDR3, as DNA: TGTGCCAGCAGTCGAGCGGGACAGTACTATGGCTACACCTTC.

Concerning this clonotype: This may arise from a read error, as a much more abundant clone is one base away. The conserved final phenylalanine or tryptophan is absent from the CDR3, which likely points to a read error. The chain couples TRBV6-2 or TRBV6-3 to TRBJ2-1, with 9 bases that match TRBD2. V shed 6 bases, J shed 0 bases, and the junction held 9 bases outside the gene matches. Germline V gene sequence: CDR1 MNHEY, CDR2 SVGEGT. This CDR3 is built from 17 residues. DNA for the CDR3: TGTGCCAGCAGCTACCGACTAGCGGTGAGCTCCTACAATGAGCAGTTCCTC. Protein sequence: CASSYRLAVSSYNEQFL.

The sample holds many counts of this clonotype. The chain recombines TRBV20-1 with TRBJ2-1, with 9 bases that match TRBD2. The CDR3 contains 15 residues. J gave up 1 base and V 2 bases, and 3 bases lay outside the gene matches. The germline V gene encodes CDR1 DFQATT and CDR2 SNEGSKA (reference sequence). The chain's CDR3 is CSARRLADSYNEQFF. CDR3 coding DNA: TGCAGTGCTAGAAGACTAGCGGATTCCTACAATGAGCAGTTCTTC.

The rearrangement uses TRBV2 and TRBJ2-7; 8 bases fit TRBD1. With 2 bases clipped from V and 4 bases from J, the junction kept 4 bases outside the gene matches. Germline values: CDR1 SNHLY, CDR2 FYNNEI. The CDR3 sequence is 14 residues long. CDR3 region: CASSELGQGYEQYF. As DNA, the CDR3 is TGTGCCAGCAGTGAACTCGGACAGGGTTACGAGCAGTACTTC.

The gene calls are TRBV2 and TRBJ2-7; D not certain. Germline CDR1 and CDR2: SNHLY and FYNNEI. The CDR3 runs 13 residues. V shed 6 bases and J shed 1 base, with 10 bases lying between them. CDR3 loop: CASSSTASYEQYF. CDR3 coding DNA: TGTGCCAGCAGCTCGACGGCATCCTACGAGCAGTACTTC.

CDR3 region: CAWSRRTGGYEKLFF. DNA of the CDR3: TGTGCCTGGAGTCGGAGGACAGGGGGCTATGAAAAACTGTTTTTT. This chain connects TRBV30 to TRBJ1-4; 11 bases are shared with TRBD1. The CDR3 totals 15 residues. Germline V gives CDR1 GTSNPN, CDR2 SVGIG (reference sequence). V shed 2 bases and J 6 bases; nucleotides not matched to a gene: 5.

The rearrangement links TRBV19 to TRBJ2-1; D tentatively fits TRBD1 or TRBD2 (5 bases each). The CDR3 consists of 15 residues. V gave up 3 bases and J gave up 9 bases, with 18 bases separating them. Germline CDR1 LNHDA, CDR2 SQIVND (reference sequence). The CDR3 region has the DNA TGTGCCAGTAGTATGAGACGAGGGGTCGTTCGTGAGCAGTTCTTC. Amino acids: CASSMRRGVVREQFF.

This chain joins TRBV5-1 and TRBJ2-1; no reliable D call. The length of the CDR3 is 14 residues. Trimming took 4 bases from V and 5 from J, leaving 13 bases between them. Germline V gene data show CDR1 as SGHRS and CDR2 as YFSETQ. In DNA form, the CDR3 reads TGCGCCAGCAGCAAGGACGTTTCGGACAATGAGCAGTTCTTC. Translating gives CASSKDVSDNEQFF.

With regard to this clonotype: A much larger clonotype is one base distant, so this may be a read error. V gene TRBV6-1 combines with J gene TRBJ2-5; 8 bases are shared with TRBD1. Trimming removed 4 bases from V and 4 bases from J; junction bases left unmatched: 8. Per the germline V gene, CDR1 is MNHNS and CDR2 is SASEGT. The CDR3 is 15 residues long. The chain's CDR3 is CASSADRGRGETQYF. For the CDR3, the DNA is TGTGCCAGCAGTGCAGACAGGGGCCGGGGAGAGACCCAGTACTTC.